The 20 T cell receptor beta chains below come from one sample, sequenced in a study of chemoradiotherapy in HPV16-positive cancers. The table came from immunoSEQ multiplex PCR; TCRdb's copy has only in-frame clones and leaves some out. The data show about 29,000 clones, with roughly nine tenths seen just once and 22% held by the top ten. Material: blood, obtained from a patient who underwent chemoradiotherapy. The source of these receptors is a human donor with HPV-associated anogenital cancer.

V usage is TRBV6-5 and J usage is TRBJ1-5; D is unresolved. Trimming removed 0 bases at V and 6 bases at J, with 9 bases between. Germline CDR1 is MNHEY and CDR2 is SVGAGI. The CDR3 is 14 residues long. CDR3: CASSYSKSRQPQHF. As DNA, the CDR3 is TGTGCCAGCAGTTACTCGAAAAGTCGTCAGCCCCAGCATTTT.

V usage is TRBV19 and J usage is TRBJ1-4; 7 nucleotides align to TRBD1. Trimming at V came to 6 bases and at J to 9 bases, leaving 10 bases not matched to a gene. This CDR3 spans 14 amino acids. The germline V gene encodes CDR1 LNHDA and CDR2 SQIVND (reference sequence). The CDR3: CASRKTGTDQKLFF. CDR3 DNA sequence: TGTGCCAGTAGGAAGACAGGGACCGATCAAAAACTGTTTTTT.

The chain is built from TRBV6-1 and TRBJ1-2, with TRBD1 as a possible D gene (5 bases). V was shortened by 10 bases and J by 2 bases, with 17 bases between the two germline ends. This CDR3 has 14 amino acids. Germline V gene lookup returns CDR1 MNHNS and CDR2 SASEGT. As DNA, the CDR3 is TGTGCCATCCTCCTGGGGTCAGGGAACTATGGCTACACCTTC. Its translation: CAILLGSGNYGYTF.

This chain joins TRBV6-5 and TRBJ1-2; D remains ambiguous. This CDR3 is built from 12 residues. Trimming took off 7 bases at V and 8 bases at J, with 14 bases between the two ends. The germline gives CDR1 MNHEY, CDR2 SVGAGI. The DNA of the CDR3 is TGTGCCAGCAAAGAGGCCTTAGGGGGCTACACCTTC. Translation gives CASKEALGGYTF.

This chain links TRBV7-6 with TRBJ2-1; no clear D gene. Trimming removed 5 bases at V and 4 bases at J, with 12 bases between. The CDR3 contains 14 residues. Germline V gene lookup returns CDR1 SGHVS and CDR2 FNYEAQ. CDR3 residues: CASSEPGSYNEQFF. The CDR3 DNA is TGTGCCAGCAGCGAGCCAGGCTCTTACAATGAGCAGTTCTTC.

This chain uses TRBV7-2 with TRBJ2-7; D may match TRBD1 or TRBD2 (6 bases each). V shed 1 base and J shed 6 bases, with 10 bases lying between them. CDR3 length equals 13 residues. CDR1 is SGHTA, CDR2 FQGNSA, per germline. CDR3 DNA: TGTGCCAGCAGCTTAGGGGGGGCGGGCGAGCAGTACTTC. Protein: CASSLGGAGEQYF.

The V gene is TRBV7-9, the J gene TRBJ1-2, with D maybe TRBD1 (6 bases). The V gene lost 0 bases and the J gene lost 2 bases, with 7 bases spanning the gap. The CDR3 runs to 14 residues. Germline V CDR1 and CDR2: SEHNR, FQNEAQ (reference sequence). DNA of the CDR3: TGTGCCAGCAGCTTAGCGCAGGGGAACTATGGCTACACCTTC. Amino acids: CASSLAQGNYGYTF. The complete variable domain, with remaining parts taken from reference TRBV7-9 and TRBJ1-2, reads DTGVSQNPRHKITKRGQNVTFRCDPISEHNRLYWYRQTLGQGPEFLTYFQNEAQLEKSRLLSDRFSAERPKGSFSTLEIQRTEQGDSAMYLCASSLAQGNYGYTFGSGTRLTVV.

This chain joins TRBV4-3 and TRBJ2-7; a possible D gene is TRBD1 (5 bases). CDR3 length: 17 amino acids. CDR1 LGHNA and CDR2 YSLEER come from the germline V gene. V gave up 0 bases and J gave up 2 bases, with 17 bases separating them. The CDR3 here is CASSQERTTVFPYEQYF. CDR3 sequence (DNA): TGCGCCAGCAGCCAAGAAAGGACGACAGTTTTTCCCTACGAGCAGTACTTC.

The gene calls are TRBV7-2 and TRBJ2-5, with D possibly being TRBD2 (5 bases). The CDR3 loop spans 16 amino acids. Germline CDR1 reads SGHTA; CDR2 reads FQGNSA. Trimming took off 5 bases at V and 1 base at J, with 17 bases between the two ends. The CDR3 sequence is CASSPRTAWGQETQYF. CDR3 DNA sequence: TGTGCCAGCAGCCCTCGGACTGCCTGGGGCCAAGAGACCCAGTACTTC.

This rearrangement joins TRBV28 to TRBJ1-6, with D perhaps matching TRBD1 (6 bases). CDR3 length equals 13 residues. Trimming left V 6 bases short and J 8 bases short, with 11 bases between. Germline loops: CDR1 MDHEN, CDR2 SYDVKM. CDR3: CASRRQDYSPLHF. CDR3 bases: TGTGCCAGCAGGCGACAGGATTATTCACCCCTCCACTTT.

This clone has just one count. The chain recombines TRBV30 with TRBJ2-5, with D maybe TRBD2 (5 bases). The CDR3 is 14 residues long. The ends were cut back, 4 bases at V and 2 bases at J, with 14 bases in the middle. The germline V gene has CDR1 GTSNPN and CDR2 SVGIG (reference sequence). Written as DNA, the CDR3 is TGTGCCTGGAAAGCTACGGGGATACAAGAGACCCAGTACTTC. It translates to CAWKATGIQETQYF.

CDR3 sequence (DNA): TGCGCCAGCAGCAGGGGGATTGAAGAGACCCAGTACTTC. Its translation: CASSRGIEETQYF. This chain joins TRBV5-1 and TRBJ2-5; TRBD1 might be the D (6 bases). V gave up 4 bases and J gave up 3 bases, with 10 bases separating them. The CDR3 is made up of 13 amino acids. CDR1 SGHRS and CDR2 YFSETQ come from the germline V gene.

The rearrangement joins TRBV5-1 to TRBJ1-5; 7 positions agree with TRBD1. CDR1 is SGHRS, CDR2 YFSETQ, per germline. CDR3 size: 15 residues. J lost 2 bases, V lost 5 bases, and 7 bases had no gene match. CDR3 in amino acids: CASSTGQPGNQPQHF. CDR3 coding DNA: TGCGCCAGCAGTACGGGACAGCCCGGCAATCAGCCCCAGCATTTT.

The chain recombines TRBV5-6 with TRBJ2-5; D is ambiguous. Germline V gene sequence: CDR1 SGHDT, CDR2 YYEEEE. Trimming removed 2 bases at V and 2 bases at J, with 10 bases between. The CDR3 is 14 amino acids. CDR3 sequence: CASSFYGSQETQYF. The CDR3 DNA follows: TGTGCCAGCAGCTTCTATGGGTCGCAAGAGACCCAGTACTTC.

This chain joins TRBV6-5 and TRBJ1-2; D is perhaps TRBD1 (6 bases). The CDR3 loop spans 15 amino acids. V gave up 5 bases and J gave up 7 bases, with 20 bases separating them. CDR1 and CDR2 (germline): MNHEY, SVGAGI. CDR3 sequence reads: CASSTASGEGGGYTF. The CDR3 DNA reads TGTGCCAGCAGTACAGCCTCGGGGGAAGGGGGTGGCTACACCTTC.

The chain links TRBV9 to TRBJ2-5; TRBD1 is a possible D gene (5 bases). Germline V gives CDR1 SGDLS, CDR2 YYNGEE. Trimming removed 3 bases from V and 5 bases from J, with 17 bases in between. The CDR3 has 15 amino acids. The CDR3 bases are TGTGCCAGCAGCGACGGCGTGGGGCGCCGGGAGACCCAGTACTTC. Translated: CASSDGVGRRETQYF.

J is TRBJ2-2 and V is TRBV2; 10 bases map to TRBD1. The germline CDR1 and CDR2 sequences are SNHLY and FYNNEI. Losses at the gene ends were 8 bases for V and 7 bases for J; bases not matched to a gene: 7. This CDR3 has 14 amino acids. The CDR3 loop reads CASGAGTGDGELFF. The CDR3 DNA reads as TGTGCCAGCGGGGCCGGGACAGGGGACGGGGAGCTGTTTTTT.

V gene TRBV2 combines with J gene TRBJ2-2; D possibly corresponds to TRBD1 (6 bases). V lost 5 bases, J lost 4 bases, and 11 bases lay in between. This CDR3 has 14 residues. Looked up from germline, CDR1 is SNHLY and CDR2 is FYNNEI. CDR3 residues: CASSPGARTGELFF. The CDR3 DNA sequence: TGTGCCAGCAGTCCAGGGGCTCGCACCGGGGAGCTGTTTTTT.

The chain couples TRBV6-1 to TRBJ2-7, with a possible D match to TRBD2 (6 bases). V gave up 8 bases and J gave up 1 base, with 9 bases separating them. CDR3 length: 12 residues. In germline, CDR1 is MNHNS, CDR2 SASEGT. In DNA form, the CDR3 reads TGTGCCAGCTCTAGCGTATCCTACGAGCAGTACTTC. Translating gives CASSSVSYEQYF.

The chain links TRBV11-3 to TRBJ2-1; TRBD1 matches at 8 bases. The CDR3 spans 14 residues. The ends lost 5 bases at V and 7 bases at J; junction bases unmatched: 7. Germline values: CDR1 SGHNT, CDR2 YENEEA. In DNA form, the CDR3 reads TGTGCCAGCAGCCAAGGACAGGGCGGGAATGAGCAGTTCTTC. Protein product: CASSQGQGGNEQFF.